The present TCR beta chain was sequenced within a study of T-cell reconstitution after alpha-beta-depleted transplantation in children. Findings and limits, study-wide: Fresh T-cell production supplied most of the T-cell counts and diversity seen one year after transplant. Alpha-beta T cells about two months after transplant reportedly derived from several hundred expanded graft clones. Surviving thymic progenitors and recipient T cells were the source of high TCRbeta diversity at day 60 in some patients.

V was cut by 7 bases and J by 1 base, with 10 bases left in between. The CDR3 length is 12 residues. CDR1 is DFQATT, CDR2 SNEGSKA, per germline (reference sequence). This clonotype was detected many times. Its target is not known. Unique molecular identifiers were incorporated into the prepared TCRbeta library. One entry per CDR3 protein results from TCRdb running MiXCR on the PCR reads. The table has 120,000 or so distinct CDR3 sequences, 20% to 25% seen once. This TCR was recovered from a male patient between 2 and 15 years old who had a stem cell transplant for chronic granulomatous disease, so the T cells may come from the graft donor. This sample comprised PBMCs, mostly from graft donor cells, obtained 180 days after TCRalphabeta/CD19-depleted stem cell transplant. The chain employs TRBV20-1 and TRBJ1-1, with D unresolved. The CDR3 sequence is CSVYRGNTEAFF. CDR3 DNA sequence: TGCAGTGTTTACAGAGGGAACACTGAAGCTTTCTTT.